This TCR beta chain was sequenced during a study of CD8+ T cells in alopecia areata. Study-wide points: Significant decreases in scalp clonality and expanded CD8+ clones followed tofacitinib treatment.

Treatment described: oral pan-JAK inhibitor, 5-10 mg twice daily. Extraction and reverse transcription of RNA yielded cDNA as the sequencing template. Generated by immunoSEQ multiplex PCR, the TCRdb table keeps only in-frame clones and is missing some. The profile shows more than 200,000 clones, about three fifths of them singletons. On this clone itself: Its antigen is still unknown.

Germline loops: CDR1 MDHEN, CDR2 SYDVKM. The V end lost 8 bases, the J end lost 7 bases, and 12 bases lay between the germline ends. The CDR3 spans 13 residues. Here the sequenced sample was CD4+ T cells sorted from blood, taken at week 4, from a patient treated with tofacitinib. The chain uses TRBV28 and TRBJ1-6, with a possible D match to TRBD1 (5 bases). The clonotype originates from a human donor with alopecia areata. As DNA, the CDR3 is TGTGCCAGCGACACAGGAGCCAATTCACCCCTCCACTTT. Encoded protein: CASDTGANSPLHF. The variable domain in full, with the rest retrieved from reference TRBV28 and TRBJ1-6, is DVKVTQSSRYLVKRTGEKVFLECVQDMDHENMFWYRQDPGLGLRLIYFSYDVKMKEKGDIPEGYSVSREKKERFSLILESASTNQTSMYLCASDTGANSPLHFGNGTRLTVT.